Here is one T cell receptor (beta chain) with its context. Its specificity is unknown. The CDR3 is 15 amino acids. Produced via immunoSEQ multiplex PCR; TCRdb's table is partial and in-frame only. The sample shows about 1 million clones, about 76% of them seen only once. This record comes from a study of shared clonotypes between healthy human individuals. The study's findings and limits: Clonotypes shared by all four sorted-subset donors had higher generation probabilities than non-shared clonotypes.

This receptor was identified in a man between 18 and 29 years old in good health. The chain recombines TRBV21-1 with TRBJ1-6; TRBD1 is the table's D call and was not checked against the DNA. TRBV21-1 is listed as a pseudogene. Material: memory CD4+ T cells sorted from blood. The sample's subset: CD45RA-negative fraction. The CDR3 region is CASMGDRGHGSPLHF. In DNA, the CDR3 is TGTGCCAGCATGGGGGACAGGGGGCACGGTTCACCCCTCCACTTT.